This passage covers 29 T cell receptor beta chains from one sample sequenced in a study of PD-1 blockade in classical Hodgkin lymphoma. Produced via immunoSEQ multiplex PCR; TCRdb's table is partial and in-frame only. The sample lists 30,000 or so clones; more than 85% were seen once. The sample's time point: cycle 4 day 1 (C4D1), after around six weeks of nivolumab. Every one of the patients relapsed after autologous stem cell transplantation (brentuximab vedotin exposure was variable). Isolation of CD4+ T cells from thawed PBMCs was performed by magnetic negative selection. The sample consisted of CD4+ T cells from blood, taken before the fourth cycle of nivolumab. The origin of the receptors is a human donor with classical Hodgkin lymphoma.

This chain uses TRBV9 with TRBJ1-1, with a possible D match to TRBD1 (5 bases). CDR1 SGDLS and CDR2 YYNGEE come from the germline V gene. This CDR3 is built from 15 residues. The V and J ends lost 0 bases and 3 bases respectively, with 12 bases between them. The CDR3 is CASSVGLGGYTEAFF. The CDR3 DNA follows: TGTGCCAGCAGCGTAGGCCTTGGGGGATACACTGAAGCTTTCTTT. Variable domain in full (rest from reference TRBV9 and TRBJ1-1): DSGVTQTPKHLITATGQRVTLRCSPRSGDLSVYWYQQSLDQGLQFLIQYYNGEERAKGNILERFSAQQFPDLHSELNLSSLELGDSALYFCASSVGLGGYTEAFFGQGTRLTVV.

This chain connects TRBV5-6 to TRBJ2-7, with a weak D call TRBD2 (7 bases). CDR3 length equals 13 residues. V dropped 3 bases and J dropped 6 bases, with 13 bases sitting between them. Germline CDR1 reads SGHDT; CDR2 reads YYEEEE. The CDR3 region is CASSWGGPGEQYF. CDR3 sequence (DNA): TGTGCCAGCAGCTGGGGGGGGCCGGGCGAGCAGTACTTC.

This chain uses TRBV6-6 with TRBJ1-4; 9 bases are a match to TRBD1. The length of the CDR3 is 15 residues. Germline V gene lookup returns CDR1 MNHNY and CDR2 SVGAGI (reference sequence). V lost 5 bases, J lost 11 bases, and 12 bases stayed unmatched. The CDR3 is CASSVTGTGFGKLFF. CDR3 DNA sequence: TGTGCCAGCAGTGTAACCGGGACAGGGTTTGGGAAACTGTTTTTT.

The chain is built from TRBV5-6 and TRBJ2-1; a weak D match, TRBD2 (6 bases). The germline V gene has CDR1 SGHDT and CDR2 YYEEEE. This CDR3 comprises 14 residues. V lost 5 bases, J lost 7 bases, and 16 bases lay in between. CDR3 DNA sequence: TGTGCCAGCAGGTGGGACTCAGGACGAAATGAGCAGTTCTTC. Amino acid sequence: CASRWDSGRNEQFF. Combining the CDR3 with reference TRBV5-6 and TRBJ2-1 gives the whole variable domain DAGVTQSPTHLIKTRGQQVTLRCSPKSGHDTVSWYQQALGQGPQFIFQYYEEEERQRGNFPDRFSGHQFPNYSSELNVNALLLGDSALYLCASRWDSGRNEQFFGPGTRLTVL.

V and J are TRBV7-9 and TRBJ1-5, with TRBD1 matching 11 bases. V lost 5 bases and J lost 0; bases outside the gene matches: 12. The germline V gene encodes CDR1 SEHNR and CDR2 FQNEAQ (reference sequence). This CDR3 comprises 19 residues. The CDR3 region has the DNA TGTGCCAGCAGCCACCCACCCGGGACAGGGGGGAATAGCAATCAGCCCCAGCATTTT. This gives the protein CASSHPPGTGGNSNQPQHF.

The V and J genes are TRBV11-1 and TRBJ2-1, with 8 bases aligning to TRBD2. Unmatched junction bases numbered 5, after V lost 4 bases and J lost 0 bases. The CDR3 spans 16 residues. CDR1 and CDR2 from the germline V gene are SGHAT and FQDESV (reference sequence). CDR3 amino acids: CASSYLAGSSYNEQFF. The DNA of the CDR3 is TGTGCCAGCAGCTACTTAGCGGGGAGCTCCTACAATGAGCAGTTCTTC.

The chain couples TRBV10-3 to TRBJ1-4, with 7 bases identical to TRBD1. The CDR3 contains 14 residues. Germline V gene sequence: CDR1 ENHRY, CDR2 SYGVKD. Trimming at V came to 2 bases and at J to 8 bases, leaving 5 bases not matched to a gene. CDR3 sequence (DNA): TGTGCCATCAGTGAGCCAGGGGGGGGAGAAAAACTGTTTTTT. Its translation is CAISEPGGGEKLFF.

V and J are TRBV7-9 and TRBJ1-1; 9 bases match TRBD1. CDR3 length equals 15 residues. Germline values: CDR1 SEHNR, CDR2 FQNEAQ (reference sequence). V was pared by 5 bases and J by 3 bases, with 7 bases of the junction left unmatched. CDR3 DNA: TGTGCCAGCAGCCCGGGACAGGGTGGCGACACTGAAGCTTTCTTT. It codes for CASSPGQGGDTEAFF.

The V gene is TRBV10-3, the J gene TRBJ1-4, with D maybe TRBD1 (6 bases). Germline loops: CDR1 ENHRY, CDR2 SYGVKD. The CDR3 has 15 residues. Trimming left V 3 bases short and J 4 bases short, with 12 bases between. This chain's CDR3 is CAISEMGAGNEKLFF. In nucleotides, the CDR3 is TGTGCCATCAGTGAAATGGGGGCGGGTAATGAAAAACTGTTTTTT.

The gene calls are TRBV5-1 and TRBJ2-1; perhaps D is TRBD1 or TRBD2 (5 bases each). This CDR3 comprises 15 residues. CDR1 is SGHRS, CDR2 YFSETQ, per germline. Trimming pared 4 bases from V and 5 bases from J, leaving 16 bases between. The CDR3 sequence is CASSPYTGPNNEQFF. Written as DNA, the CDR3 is TGCGCCAGCAGCCCTTACACGGGGCCTAACAATGAGCAGTTCTTC.

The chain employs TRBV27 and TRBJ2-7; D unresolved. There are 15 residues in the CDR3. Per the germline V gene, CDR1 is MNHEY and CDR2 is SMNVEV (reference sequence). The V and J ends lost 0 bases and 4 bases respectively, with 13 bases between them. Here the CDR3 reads CASSLSSGFQYEQYF. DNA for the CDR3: TGTGCCAGCAGTTTATCTTCCGGGTTCCAGTACGAGCAGTACTTC.

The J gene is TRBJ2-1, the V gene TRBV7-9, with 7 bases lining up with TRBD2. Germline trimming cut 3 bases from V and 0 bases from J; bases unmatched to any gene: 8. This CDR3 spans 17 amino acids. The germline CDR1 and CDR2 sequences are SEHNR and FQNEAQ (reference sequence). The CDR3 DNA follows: TGTGCCAGCAGCTTGCCTTGGGGGGGGGACTCCTACAATGAGCAGTTCTTC. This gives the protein CASSLPWGGDSYNEQFF. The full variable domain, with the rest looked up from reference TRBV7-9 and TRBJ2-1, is DTGVSQNPRHKITKRGQNVTFRCDPISEHNRLYWYRQTLGQGPEFLTYFQNEAQLEKSRLLSDRFSAERPKGSFSTLEIQRTEQGDSAMYLCASSLPWGGDSYNEQFFGPGTRLTVL.

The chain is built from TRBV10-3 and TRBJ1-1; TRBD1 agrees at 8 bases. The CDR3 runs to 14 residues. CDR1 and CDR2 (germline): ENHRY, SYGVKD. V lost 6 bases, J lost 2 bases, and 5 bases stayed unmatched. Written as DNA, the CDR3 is TGTGCCATCAGCACCACAGGGGGTAACACTGAAGCTTTCTTT. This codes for CAISTTGGNTEAFF.

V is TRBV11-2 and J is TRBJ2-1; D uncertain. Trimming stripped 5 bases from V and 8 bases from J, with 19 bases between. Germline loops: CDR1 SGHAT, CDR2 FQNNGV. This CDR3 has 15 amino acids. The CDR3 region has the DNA TGTGCCAGCAGCCCTCGATTCCCGGTATTCGATGAGCAGTTCTTC. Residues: CASSPRFPVFDEQFF.

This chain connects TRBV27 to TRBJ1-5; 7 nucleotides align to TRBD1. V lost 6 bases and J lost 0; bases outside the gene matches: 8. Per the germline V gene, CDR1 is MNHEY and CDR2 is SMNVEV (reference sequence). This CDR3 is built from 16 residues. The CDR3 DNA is TGTGCCAGCAGGGAAGAGGGGGCGTATAGCAATCAGCCCCAGCATTTT. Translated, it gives CASREEGAYSNQPQHF.

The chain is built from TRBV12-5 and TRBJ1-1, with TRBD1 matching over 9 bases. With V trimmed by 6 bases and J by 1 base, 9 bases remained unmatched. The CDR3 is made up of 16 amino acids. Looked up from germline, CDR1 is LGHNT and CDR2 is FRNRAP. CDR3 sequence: CASGDGQGRANTEAFF. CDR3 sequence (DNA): TGTGCTAGTGGGGACGGACAGGGGCGTGCGAACACTGAAGCTTTCTTT.

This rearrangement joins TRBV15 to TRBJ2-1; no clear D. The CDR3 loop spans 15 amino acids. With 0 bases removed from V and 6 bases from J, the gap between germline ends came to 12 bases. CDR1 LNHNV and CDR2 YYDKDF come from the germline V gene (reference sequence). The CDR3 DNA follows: TGTGCCACCAGCAGAGATAAGCCAGGACGCAATGAGCAGTTCTTC. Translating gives CATSRDKPGRNEQFF.

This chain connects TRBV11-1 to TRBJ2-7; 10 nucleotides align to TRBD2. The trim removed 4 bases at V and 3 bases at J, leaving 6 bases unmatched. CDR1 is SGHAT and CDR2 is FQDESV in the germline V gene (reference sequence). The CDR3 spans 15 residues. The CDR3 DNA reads TGTGCCAGCAGCTCACTAGCGGGATATTACTACGAGCAGTACTTC. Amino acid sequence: CASSSLAGYYYEQYF.

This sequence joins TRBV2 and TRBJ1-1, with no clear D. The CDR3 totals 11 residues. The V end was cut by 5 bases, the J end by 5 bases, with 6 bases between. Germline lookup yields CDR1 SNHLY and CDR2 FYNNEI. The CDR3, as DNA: TGTGCCAGCAGTCCCTTGACTGAAGCTTTCTTT. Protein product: CASSPLTEAFF.

CDR3 sequence: CAGTGTGGQKLFF. DNA of the CDR3: TGTGCCGGAACCGGGACAGGGGGCCAGAAACTGTTTTTT. V and J are TRBV2 and TRBJ1-4; 12 nucleotides match TRBD1. CDR1 and CDR2 from the germline V gene are SNHLY and FYNNEI. Trimming cost V 11 bases and J 11 bases; bases outside gene matches: 9. The CDR3 spans 13 residues.

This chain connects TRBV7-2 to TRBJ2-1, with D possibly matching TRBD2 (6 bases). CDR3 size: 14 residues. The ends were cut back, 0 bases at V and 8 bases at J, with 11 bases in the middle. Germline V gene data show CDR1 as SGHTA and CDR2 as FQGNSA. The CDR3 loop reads CASSLAHLAHEQFF. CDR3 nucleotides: TGTGCCAGCAGCTTAGCCCACCTAGCGCATGAGCAGTTCTTC.

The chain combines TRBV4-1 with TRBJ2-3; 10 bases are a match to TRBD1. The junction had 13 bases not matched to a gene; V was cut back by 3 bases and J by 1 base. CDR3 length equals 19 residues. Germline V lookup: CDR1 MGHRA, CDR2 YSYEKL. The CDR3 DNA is TGCGCCAGCAGCCAGTTCGGACAGGGGGTGTTTGTGGGCACAGATACGCAGTATTTT. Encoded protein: CASSQFGQGVFVGTDTQYF.

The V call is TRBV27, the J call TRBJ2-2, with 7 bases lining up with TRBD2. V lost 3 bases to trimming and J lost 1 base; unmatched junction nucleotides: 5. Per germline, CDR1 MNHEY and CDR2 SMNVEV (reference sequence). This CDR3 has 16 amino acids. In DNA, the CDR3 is TGTGCCAGCAGTTTTGGGAGGGTGTGGAACACCGGGGAGCTGTTTTTT. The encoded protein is CASSFGRVWNTGELFF.

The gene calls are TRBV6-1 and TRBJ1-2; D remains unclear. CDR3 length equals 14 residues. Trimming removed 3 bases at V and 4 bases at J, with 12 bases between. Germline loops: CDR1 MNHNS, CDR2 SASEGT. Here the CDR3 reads CASSDSRPSYGYTF. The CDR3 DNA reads TGTGCCAGCAGTGATTCCAGGCCCTCCTATGGCTACACCTTC.

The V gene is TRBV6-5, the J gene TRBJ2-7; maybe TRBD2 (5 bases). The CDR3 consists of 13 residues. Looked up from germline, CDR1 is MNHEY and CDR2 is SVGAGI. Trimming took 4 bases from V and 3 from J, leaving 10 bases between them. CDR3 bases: TGTGCCAGCAGTTTTTCTGGGAGCTACGAGCAGTACTTC. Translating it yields CASSFSGSYEQYF.

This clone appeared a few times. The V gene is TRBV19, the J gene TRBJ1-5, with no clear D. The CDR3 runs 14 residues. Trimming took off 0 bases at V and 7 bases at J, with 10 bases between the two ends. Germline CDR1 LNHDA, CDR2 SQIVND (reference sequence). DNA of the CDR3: TGTGCCAGTAGTATAGAGGTGAGGACCCAGCCCCAGCATTTT. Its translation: CASSIEVRTQPQHF.

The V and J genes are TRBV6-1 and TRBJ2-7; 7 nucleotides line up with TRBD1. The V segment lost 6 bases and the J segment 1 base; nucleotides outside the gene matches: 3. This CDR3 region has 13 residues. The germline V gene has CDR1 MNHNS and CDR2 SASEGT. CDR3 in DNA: TGTGCCAGCAGGGGGACAGCTTCCTACGAGCAGTACTTC. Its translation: CASRGTASYEQYF.

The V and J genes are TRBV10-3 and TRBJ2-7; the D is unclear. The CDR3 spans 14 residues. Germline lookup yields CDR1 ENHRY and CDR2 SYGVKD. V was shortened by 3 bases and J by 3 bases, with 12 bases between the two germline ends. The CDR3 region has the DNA TGTGCCATCAGTGATTGGGCTCCTCGCTACGAGCAGTACTTC. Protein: CAISDWAPRYEQYF.

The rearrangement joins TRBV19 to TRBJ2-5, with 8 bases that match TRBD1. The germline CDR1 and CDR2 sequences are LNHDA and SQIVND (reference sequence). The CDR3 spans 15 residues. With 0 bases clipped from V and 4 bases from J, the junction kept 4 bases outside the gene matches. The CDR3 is CASSIDGRGRETQYF. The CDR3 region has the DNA TGTGCCAGTAGTATAGACGGCAGGGGGCGAGAGACCCAGTACTTC.